This T cell receptor (beta chain) was retrieved from a study of cytomegalovirus exposure and HLA in healthy donors. Findings of the study overall: Several top significant clusters appeared, in a later analysis, to be linked to common viral pathogens. Researchers counted some 150 TCR beta chains as cytomegalovirus-associated. An analysis that was carried out later associated 15,000 to 20,000 TCR beta sequences with HLA alleles at 0.05 false discovery rate.

It was with 60 Vbeta and 13 Jbeta primers that the PCR ran. The repertoire was sequenced with immunoSEQ multiplex PCR; TCRdb's copy has only in-frame clones and lacks some. The sample lists about 89,000 clones; around three quarters were seen once. Trimming removed 2 bases from V and 8 bases from J; junction bases left unmatched: 8. CDR3 size: 14 residues. Germline V gene data show CDR1 as KGHSH and CDR2 as LQKENI. With regard to this clone: The antigen is unknown.

The sample consisted of PBMCs. The chain joins TRBV18 to TRBJ1-2, with 7 bases fitting TRBD1. The sequence derives from a male donor in good health and CMV-seronegative. The CDR3 spells CASSPDPTGRGYTF. The CDR3 DNA sequence: TGTGCCAGCTCACCAGACCCGACAGGGAGGGGCTACACCTTC.